The rows below give T cell receptor beta chains drawn from one sample of a study of cytomegalovirus exposure and HLA in healthy donors. Measured with immunoSEQ multiplex PCR; TCRdb has only the in-frame clones, and not every one. The sample carries under 200,000 clones, more than 75% recorded once. Sequenced input: PBMCs. These receptors all come from a woman aged 18-29 years in good health and CMV-seronegative. Both conserved end residues are part of each CDR3. D genes are given only for firm matches. Rows give clone size only sometimes, using once, few, many, or a class for an expanded clone.

D: TRBD2; J: TRBJ2-3; size: few; V: TRBV19; CDR3: CASSPGGKGDTQYF; DNA: TGTGCCAGTAGTCCCGGGGGGAAGGGAGATACGCAGTATTTT
D: .; J: TRBJ1-1; size: .; V: TRBV27; CDR3: CASSLRDRGSTEAFF; DNA: TGTGCCAGCAGTTTACGCGACCGAGGGAGTACTGAAGCTTTCTTT
D: .; J: TRBJ1-3; size: .; V: TRBV30; CDR3: CAWSAHSGNTIYF; DNA: TGTGCCTGGAGTGCCCACTCTGGAAACACCATATATTTT
D: .; J: TRBJ2-3; size: few; V: TRBV28; CDR3: CASSELAYLTDTQYF; DNA: TGTGCCAGCTCCGAGCTAGCGTACCTCACAGATACGCAGTATTTT
D: .; J: TRBJ2-1; size: .; V: TRBV12-5; CDR3: CASGLGQLTRSEQFF; DNA: TGTGCTAGTGGTTTGGGTCAACTAACTAGGTCTGAGCAGTTCTTC
D: .; J: TRBJ1-6; size: once; V: TRBV6-5; CDR3: CASREQTNNSPLHF; DNA: TGTGCCAGCAGGGAACAGACCAATAATTCACCCCTCCACTTT
D: .; J: TRBJ2-3; size: once; V: TRBV7-3; CDR3: CASSFQALAGDTQYF; DNA: TGTGCCAGCAGCTTTCAGGCCCTTGCTGGGGATACGCAGTATTTT
D: TRBD1; J: TRBJ2-7; size: .; V: TRBV28; CDR3: CASSRTGDYFEQYF; DNA: TGTGCCAGCAGTCGGACAGGGGATTACTTCGAGCAGTACTTC
D: TRBD2; J: TRBJ2-2; size: .; V: TRBV27; CDR3: CASSVAGGRTGELFF; DNA: TGTGCCAGCAGTGTAGCGGGGGGGCGGACCGGGGAGCTGTTTTTT
D: .; J: TRBJ2-1; size: .; V: TRBV2; CDR3: CASSEGLAMYNEQFF; DNA: TGTGCCAGCAGTGAGGGGCTAGCGATGTACAATGAGCAGTTCTTC
D: TRBD2; J: TRBJ2-7; size: .; V: TRBV7-6; CDR3: CASSFGTSEFYEQYF; DNA: TGTGCCAGCAGCTTCGGGACTAGTGAGTTCTACGAGCAGTACTTC
D: .; J: TRBJ2-1; size: once; V: TRBV7-2; CDR3: CASSTTHPLNEQFF; DNA: TGTGCCAGCAGCACAACCCACCCCCTTAATGAGCAGTTCTTC
D: TRBD1; J: TRBJ2-7; size: .; V: TRBV29-1; CDR3: CSVVLTGGRREQYF; DNA: TGCAGCGTGGTCTTAACAGGGGGCCGTAGGGAGCAGTACTTC
D: TRBD2; J: TRBJ2-1; size: .; V: TRBV6-1; CDR3: CASSKGLAGFEQFF; DNA: TGTGCCAGCAGTAAAGGACTAGCGGGATTTGAGCAGTTCTTC
D: .; J: TRBJ2-7; size: .; V: TRBV18; CDR3: CASTYRETYYEQYF; DNA: TGTGCCAGCACTTACAGGGAAACTTACTACGAGCAGTACTTC
D: TRBD2; J: TRBJ2-3; size: .; V: TRBV5-8; CDR3: CASSLLGGGTDTQYF; DNA: TGTGCCAGCAGCTTGTTGGGGGGGGGCACAGATACGCAGTATTTT